The T cell receptor (beta chain) under discussion was sequenced for a study of blood T cells in healthy people across ages. A remark on this clonotype: The antigen is unknown.

The V end lost 0 bases, the J end lost 8 bases, and 16 bases lay between the germline ends. Germline assignment: CDR1 DFQATT and CDR2 SNEGSKA (reference sequence). The CDR3 sequence is 14 residues long. Study conclusions and caveats: Unsorted PBMCs ruled out conclusive naive versus antigen-experienced comparison. Researchers judged that diversity estimates from one million T cells fell short of true values. Getting older went along with TCR beta diversity per million T cells dropping roughly linearly.

The authors ran a second PCR of about 6 to 11 cycles using a sample-barcoded 5' primer and a J-beta primer mix. At least 2.5 million CDR3-containing paired-end reads were obtained per sample. From the 5' RACE reads, TCRdb called clonotypes with MiXCR, one entry per CDR3 protein. This table holds roughly 2 million distinct CDR3 sequences, around half found once. Sequencing was done on a sample of blood. The chain employs TRBV20-1 and TRBJ1-2; D is perhaps TRBD1 (6 bases). The sequence came from a woman in her forties in good health. Here the CDR3 DNA reads TGCAGTGCTAGAGATTTGACAGGACCGGGGGGCTACACCTTC. Translated: CSARDLTGPGGYTF.